These 14 T cell receptor beta chains were all obtained from the same sample, sequenced in a study of T cells expressing NK-cell markers. TCRdb reprocessed the 5' RACE reads and stores each CDR3 protein as one record, lacking DNA. The specimen's table records just under 150,000 distinct CDR3 sequences. The sequencing sample was made of blood T cells: a sorted CD56 or NKG2C T cell subset, CD4+ or CD8+ T cells, or bulk PBMC T cells (not recorded which). The origin of the receptors is a man aged 18 to 30 in good health.

This chain connects TRBV5-5 to TRBJ2-5. The germline V gene has CDR1 SGHKS and CDR2 YYEKEE (reference sequence). This CDR3 region has 14 residues. CDR3 residues: CASNQLVGTKTQYF.

The V gene is TRBV25-1, the J gene TRBJ1-6. The CDR3 is made up of 13 amino acids. The germline V gene encodes CDR1 MGHDK and CDR2 SYGVNS. This CDR3 is CASSVGGYSPLHF.

The chain is built from TRBV4-2 and TRBJ2-7; TCRdb outputs TRBD1, but without DNA this stays unchecked. The CDR3 has 16 amino acids. From germline, CDR1 is LGHNA and CDR2 YNFKEQ. The CDR3: CASSQDPRTGVTEQYF.

J is TRBJ2-1 and V is TRBV4-3; TCRdb names TRBD1, which stays unverified in the absence of DNA. The CDR3 contains 15 residues. In germline, CDR1 is LGHNA, CDR2 YSLEER. The CDR3 loop reads CASSQGTGEMDEQFF.

This chain uses TRBV5-1 with TRBJ1-1. This CDR3 has 15 residues. Germline lookup yields CDR1 SGHRS and CDR2 YFSETQ. The CDR3 sequence is CASSLVAAMNTEAFF. Combining the CDR3 with reference TRBV5-1 and TRBJ1-1 gives the whole variable domain KAGVTQTPRYLIKTRGQQVTLSCSPISGHRSVSWYQQTPGQGLQFLFEYFSETQRNKGNFPGRFSGRQFSNSRSEMNVSTLELGDSALYLCASSLVAAMNTEAFFGQGTRLTVV.

V is TRBV7-6 and J is TRBJ2-5; the D gene TCRdb calls, TRBD1, cannot be checked with no DNA. The CDR3 extends over 16 amino acids. Germline CDR1 and CDR2: SGHVS and FNYEAQ. The CDR3 sequence: CASSLGTGIIQETQYF. Variable domain in full (rest from reference TRBV7-6 and TRBJ2-5): GAGVSQSPRYKVTKRGQDVALRCDPISGHVSLYWYRQALGQGPEFLTYFNYEAQQDKSGLPNDRFSAERPEGSISTLTIQRTEQRDSAMYRCASSLGTGIIQETQYFGPGTRLLVL.

The gene calls are TRBV5-1 and TRBJ2-1; TCRdb's assignment of TRBD2 cannot be checked, as there is no DNA. The germline CDR1 and CDR2 sequences are SGHRS and YFSETQ. The CDR3 covers 15 residues. The CDR3 sequence: CASSREWGRANEQFF.

The rearrangement joins TRBV20-1 to TRBJ2-3; TCRdb calls TRBD1, which cannot be checked without DNA. The germline V gene has CDR1 DFQATT and CDR2 SNEGSKA (reference sequence). This CDR3 contains 14 residues. Here the CDR3 reads CSARDPQGGITQYF.

CDR3 region: CASSVARTGTEAFF. The rearrangement uses TRBV7-6 and TRBJ1-1. This CDR3 is built from 14 residues. Germline lookup yields CDR1 SGHVS and CDR2 FNYEAQ. Using reference TRBV7-6 and TRBJ1-1 for the parts outside the CDR3, the full variable domain is GAGVSQSPRYKVTKRGQDVALRCDPISGHVSLYWYRQALGQGPEFLTYFNYEAQQDKSGLPNDRFSAERPEGSISTLTIQRTEQRDSAMYRCASSVARTGTEAFFGQGTRLTVV.

The chain combines TRBV7-7 with TRBJ2-1; TCRdb's assignment of TRBD1 cannot be checked, as there is no DNA. Germline values: CDR1 SSHAT, CDR2 FNYEAQ (reference sequence). The CDR3 length is 15 residues. CDR3 loop: CASSFGAEMYNEQFF.

The rearrangement links TRBV24-1 to TRBJ2-3; TCRdb gives TRBD1 as the D gene, but with no DNA this cannot be confirmed. The germline V gene has CDR1 KGHDR and CDR2 SFDVKD. The CDR3 consists of 16 residues. The CDR3 protein is CATSDLTGSRPDTQYF.

The chain combines TRBV5-6 with TRBJ2-3. Germline values: CDR1 SGHDT, CDR2 YYEEEE. CDR3 length equals 15 residues. The CDR3 sequence: CASSLAAAGTDTQYF.

The V and J genes are TRBV12-3 or TRBV12-4 and TRBJ1-3; TCRdb reports TRBD1, a call that lacks DNA to check it against. CDR3 length: 14 amino acids. CDR3 amino acids: CATANPDSLDTIYF.

This clonotype is labeled medium-sized based on frequency. The chain links TRBV13 to TRBJ2-2. Germline V gives CDR1 PRHDT, CDR2 FYEKMQ (reference sequence). CDR3 size: 13 residues. The CDR3 protein is CASSLGNTGELFF.